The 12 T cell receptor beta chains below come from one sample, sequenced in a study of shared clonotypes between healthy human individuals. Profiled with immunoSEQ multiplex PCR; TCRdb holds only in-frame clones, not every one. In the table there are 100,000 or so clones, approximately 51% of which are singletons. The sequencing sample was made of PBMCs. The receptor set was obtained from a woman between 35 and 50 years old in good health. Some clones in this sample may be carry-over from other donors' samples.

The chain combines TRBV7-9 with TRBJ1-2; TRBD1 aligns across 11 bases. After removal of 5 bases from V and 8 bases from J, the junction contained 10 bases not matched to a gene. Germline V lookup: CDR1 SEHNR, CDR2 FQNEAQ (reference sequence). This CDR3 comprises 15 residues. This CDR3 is CASSIRGQGARGYTF. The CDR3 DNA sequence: TGTGCCAGCAGCATAAGAGGACAGGGGGCGCGAGGCTACACCTTC.

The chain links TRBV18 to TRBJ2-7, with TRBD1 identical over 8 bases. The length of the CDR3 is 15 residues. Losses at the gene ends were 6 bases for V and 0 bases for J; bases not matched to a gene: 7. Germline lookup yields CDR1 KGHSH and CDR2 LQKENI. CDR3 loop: CASSRWDRSSYEQYF. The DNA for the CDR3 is TGTGCCAGCTCGCGTTGGGACAGGAGCTCCTACGAGCAGTACTTC.

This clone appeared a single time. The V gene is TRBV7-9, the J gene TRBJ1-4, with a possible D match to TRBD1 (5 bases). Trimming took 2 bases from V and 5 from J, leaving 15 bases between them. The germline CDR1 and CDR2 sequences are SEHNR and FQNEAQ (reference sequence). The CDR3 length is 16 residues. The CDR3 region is CASSLLAGWENEKLFF. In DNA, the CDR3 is TGTGCCAGCAGCTTACTGGCAGGGTGGGAAAATGAAAAACTGTTTTTT.

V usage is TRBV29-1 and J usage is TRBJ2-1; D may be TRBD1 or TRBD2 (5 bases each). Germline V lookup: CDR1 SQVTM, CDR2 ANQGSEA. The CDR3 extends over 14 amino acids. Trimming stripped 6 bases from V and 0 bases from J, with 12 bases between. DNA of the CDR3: TGCAGCGTCCCCACGGGGCGCTCCTACAATGAGCAGTTCTTC. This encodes CSVPTGRSYNEQFF.

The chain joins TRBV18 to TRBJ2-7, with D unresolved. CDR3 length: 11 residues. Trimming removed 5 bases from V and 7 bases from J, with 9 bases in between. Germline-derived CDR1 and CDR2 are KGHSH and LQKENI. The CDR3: CASSSAKEQYF. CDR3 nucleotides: TGTGCCAGCTCATCTGCTAAGGAGCAGTACTTC. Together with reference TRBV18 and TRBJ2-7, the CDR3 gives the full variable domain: NAGVMQNPRHLVRRRGQEARLRCSPMKGHSHVYWYRQLPEEGLKFMVYLQKENIIDESGMPKERFSAEFPKEGPSILRIQQVVRGDSAAYFCASSSAKEQYFGPGTRLTVT.

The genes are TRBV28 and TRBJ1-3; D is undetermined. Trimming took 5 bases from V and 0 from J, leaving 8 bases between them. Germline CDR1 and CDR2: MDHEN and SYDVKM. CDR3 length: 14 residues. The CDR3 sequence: CASSPRLSGNTIYF. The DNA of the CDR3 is TGTGCCAGCAGTCCCAGGCTCTCTGGAAACACCATATATTTT.

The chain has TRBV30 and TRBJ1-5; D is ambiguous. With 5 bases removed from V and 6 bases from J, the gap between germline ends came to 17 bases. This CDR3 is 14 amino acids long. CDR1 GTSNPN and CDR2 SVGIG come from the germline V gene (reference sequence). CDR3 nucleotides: TGTGCCTGGGGAAGGGAGGCAGGAACTCAGCCCCAGCATTTT. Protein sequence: CAWGREAGTQPQHF.

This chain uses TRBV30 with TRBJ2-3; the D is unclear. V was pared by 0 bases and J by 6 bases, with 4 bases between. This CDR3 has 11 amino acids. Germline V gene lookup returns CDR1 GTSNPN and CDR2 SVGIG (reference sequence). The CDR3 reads CAWSVGDTQYF. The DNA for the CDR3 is TGTGCCTGGAGTGTAGGTGATACGCAGTATTTT.

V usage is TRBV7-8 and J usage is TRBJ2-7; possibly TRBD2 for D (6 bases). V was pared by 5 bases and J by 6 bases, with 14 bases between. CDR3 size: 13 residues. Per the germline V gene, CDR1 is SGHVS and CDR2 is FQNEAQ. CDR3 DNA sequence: TGTGCCAGCAGCGTCGACCCCGGGGGCGAGCAGTACTTC. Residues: CASSVDPGGEQYF.

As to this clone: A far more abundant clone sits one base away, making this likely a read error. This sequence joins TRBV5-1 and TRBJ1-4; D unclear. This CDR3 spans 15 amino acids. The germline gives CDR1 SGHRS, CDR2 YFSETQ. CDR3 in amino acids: CASTNEGAANEKLSF. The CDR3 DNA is TGCGCCAGCACCAATGAGGGAGCAGCTAATGAAAAACTGTCTTTT.

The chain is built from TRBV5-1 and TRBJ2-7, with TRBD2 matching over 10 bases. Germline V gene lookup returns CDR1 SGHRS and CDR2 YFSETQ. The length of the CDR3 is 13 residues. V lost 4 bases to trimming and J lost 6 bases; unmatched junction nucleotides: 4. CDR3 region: CASSTGTSVEQYF. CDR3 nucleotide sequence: TGCGCCAGCAGCACCGGGACTAGCGTCGAGCAGTACTTC.

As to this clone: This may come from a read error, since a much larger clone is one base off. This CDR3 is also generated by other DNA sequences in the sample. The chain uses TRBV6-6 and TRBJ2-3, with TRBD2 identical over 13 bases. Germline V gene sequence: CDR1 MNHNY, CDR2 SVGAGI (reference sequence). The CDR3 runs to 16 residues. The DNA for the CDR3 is TGTGCCAGCAGTTACGGACTAGCGGGAGTGACAGATACACAGTATTTT. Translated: CASSYGLAGVTDTQYF.